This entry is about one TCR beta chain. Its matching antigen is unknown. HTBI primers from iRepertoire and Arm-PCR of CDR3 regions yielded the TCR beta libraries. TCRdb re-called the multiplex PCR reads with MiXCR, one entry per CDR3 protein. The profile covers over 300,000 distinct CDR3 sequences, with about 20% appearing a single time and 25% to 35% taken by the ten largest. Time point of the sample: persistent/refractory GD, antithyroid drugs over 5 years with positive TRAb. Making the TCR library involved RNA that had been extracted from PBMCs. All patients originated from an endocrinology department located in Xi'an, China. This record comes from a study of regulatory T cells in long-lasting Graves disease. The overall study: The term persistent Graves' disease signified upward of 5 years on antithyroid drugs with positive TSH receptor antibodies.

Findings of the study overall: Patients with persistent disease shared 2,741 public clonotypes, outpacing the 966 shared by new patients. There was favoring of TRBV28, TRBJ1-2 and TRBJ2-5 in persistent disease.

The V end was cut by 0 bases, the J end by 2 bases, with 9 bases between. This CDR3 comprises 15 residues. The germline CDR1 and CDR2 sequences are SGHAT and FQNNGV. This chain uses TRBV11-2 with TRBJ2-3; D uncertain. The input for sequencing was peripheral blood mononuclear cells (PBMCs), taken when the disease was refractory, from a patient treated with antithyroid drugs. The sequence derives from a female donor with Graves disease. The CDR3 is CASSLDVSPTDTQYF. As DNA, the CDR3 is TGTGCCAGCAGCTTAGACGTTTCTCCCACAGATACGCAGTATTTT.